This TCR beta chain comes out of a study of T-cell memory formation after mild COVID-19. TCRdb processed the 5' RACE reads anew with MiXCR; each CDR3 protein has one entry. The sample lists approximately 210,000 distinct CDR3 sequences; about 18% were seen once. Study-level points and caveats: Whether day 37 second-wave clones are SARS-CoV-2-specific was not confirmed. Clones that got smaller from day 15 to 85 had even CD4/CD8, while clones growing later tipped toward CD4+.

With respect to this clonotype: The antigen is unknown.

Trimming left V 2 bases short and J 1 base short, with 8 bases between. The CDR3 is made up of 14 amino acids. Germline V gene data show CDR1 as MNHEY and CDR2 as SVGAGI. Sequenced sample: PBMCs or a T cell subset sorted from them (not recorded which). The receptor's source is an adult woman who had mild COVID-19 (a few samples of this study predate the infection). Cell type and time point are not known. The chain uses TRBV6-5 and TRBJ2-5; D gene uncertain. DNA for the CDR3: TGTGCCAGCAGTTACCTGGGTCCCCAAGAGACCCAGTACTTC. The encoded protein is CASSYLGPQETQYF.